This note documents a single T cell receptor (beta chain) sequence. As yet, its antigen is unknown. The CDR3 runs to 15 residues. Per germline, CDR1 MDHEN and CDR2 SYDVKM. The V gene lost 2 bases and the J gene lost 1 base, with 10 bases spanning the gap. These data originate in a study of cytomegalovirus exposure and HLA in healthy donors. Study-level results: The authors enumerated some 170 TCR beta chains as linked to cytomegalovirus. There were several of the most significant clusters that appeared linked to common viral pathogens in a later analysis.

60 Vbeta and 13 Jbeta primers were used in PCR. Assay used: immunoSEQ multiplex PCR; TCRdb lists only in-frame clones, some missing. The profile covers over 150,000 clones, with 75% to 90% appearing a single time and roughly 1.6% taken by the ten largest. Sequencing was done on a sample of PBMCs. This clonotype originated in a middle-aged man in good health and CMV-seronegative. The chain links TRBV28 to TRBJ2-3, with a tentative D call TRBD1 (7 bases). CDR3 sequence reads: CASSLGGTGTDTQYF. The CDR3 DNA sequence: TGTGCCAGCAGTTTAGGAGGGACAGGCACAGATACGCAGTATTTT.